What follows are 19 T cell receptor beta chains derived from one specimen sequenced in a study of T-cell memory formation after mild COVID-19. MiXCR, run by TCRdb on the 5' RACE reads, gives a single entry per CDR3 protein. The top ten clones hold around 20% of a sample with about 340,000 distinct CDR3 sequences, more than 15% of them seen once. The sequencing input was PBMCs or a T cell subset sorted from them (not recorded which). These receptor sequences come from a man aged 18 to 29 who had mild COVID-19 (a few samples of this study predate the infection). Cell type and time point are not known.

CDR3 bases: TGCAGTGCTAGAGTTCGAGGGGATGCCTCCTACGAGCAGTACTTC. This codes for CSARVRGDASYEQYF. This chain connects TRBV20-1 to TRBJ2-7; D is possibly TRBD1 or TRBD2 (5 bases each). V was shortened by 1 base and J by 0 bases, with 13 bases between the two germline ends. CDR3 length: 15 residues. CDR1 is DFQATT and CDR2 is SNEGSKA in the germline V gene (reference sequence).

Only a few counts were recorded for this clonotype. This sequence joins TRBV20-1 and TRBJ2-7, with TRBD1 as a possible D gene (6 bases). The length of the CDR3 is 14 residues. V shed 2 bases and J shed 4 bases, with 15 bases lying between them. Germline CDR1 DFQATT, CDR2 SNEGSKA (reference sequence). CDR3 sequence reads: CSARPQGPVYEQYV. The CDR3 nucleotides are TGCAGTGCTAGACCACAGGGTCCCGTTTACGAGCAGTACGTC.

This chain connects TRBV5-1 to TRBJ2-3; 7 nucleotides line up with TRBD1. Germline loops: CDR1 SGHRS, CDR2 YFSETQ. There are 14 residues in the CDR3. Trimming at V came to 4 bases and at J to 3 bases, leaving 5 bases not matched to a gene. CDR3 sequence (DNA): TGCGCCAGCAGCACTGGACAGGTAACAGATACGCAGTATTTT. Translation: CASSTGQVTDTQYF.

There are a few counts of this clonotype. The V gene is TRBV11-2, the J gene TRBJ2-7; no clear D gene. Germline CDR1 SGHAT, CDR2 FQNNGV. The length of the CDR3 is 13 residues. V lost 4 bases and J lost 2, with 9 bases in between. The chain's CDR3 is CASSSYEAYEQYF. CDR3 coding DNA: TGTGCCAGCAGCTCCTACGAAGCCTACGAGCAGTACTTC.

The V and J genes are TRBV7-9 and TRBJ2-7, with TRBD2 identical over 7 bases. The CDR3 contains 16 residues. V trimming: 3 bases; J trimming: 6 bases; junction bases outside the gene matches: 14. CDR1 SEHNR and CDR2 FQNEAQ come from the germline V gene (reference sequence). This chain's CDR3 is CASSLGSFASGIEQYF. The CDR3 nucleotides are TGTGCCAGCAGCTTGGGGTCTTTCGCTAGCGGAATCGAGCAGTACTTC.

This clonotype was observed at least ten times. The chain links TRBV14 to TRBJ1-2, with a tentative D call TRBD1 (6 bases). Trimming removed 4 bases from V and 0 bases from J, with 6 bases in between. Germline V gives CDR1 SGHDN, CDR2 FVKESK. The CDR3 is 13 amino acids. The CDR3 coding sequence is TGTGCCAGCAGCCGGGACACTAACTATGGCTACACCTTC. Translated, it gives CASSRDTNYGYTF.

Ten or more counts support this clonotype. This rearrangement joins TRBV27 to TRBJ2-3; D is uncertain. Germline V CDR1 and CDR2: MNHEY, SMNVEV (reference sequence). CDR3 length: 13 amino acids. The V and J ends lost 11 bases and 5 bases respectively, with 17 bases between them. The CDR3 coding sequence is TGTGCCCCCGCGAATCCCGAGGAAGATACGCAGTATTTT. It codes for CAPANPEEDTQYF.

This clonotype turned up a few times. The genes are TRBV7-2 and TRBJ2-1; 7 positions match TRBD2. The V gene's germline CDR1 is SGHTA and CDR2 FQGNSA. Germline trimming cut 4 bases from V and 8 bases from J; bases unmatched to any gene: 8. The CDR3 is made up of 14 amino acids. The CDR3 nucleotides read TGTGCCAGCAGCTCCGGACTAGTTTTCGATGAGCAGTTCTTC. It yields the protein CASSSGLVFDEQFF.

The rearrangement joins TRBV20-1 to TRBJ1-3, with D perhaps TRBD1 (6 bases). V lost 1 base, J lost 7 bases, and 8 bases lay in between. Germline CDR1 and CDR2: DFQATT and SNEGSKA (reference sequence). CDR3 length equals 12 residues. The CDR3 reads CSARGRGNTIYF. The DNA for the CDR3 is TGCAGTGCTAGAGGGAGGGGGAACACCATATATTTT.

The CDR3 sequence: CASSLRQPGANVLTF. In DNA form, the CDR3 reads TGTGCCAGCAGCTTAAGACAGCCTGGGGCCAACGTCCTGACTTTC. The V gene is TRBV7-2, the J gene TRBJ2-6, with D possibly matching TRBD1 (5 bases). The V end lost 2 bases, the J end lost 2 bases, and 7 bases lay between the germline ends. The CDR3 has 15 residues. Germline V lookup: CDR1 SGHTA, CDR2 FQGNSA.

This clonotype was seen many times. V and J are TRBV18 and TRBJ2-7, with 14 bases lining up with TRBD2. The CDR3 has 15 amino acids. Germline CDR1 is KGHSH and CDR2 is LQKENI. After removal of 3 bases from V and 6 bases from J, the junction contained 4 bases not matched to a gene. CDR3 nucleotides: TGTGCCAGCTCACCCGGGACTAGCGGGGGATCCGAGCAGTACTTC. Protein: CASSPGTSGGSEQYF.

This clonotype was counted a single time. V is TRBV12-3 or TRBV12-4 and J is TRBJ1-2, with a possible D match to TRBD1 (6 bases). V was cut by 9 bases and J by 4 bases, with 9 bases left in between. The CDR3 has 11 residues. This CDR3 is CASKGVYGYTF. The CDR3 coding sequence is TGTGCCAGTAAGGGGGTCTATGGCTACACCTTC.

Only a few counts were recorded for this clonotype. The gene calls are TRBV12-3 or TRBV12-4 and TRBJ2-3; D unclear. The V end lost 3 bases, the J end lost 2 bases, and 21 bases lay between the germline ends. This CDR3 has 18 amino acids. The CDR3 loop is CASSFSREYLVITDTQYF. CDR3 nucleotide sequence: TGTGCCAGCAGTTTTAGTAGGGAATACCTCGTAATCACAGATACGCAGTATTTT.

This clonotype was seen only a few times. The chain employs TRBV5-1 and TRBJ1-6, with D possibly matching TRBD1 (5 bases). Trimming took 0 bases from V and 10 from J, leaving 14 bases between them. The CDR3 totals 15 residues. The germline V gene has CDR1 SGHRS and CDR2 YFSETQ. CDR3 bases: TGCGCCAGCAGCTTGGACGGGGCGAGAAACTCACCCCTCCACTTT. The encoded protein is CASSLDGARNSPLHF.

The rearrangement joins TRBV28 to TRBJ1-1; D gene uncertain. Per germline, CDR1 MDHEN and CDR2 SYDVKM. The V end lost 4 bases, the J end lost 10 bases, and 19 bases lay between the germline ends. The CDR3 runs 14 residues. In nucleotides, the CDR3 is TGTGCCAGCAGTTCCTCAAGGGAGGGAGGTTTAGCTTTCTTT. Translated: CASSSSREGGLAFF.

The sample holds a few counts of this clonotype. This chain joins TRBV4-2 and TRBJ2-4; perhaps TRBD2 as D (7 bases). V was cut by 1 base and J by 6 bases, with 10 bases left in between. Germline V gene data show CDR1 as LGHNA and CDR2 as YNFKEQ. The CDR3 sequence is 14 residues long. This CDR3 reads CASSQGRGGNIQYF. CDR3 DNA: TGTGCCAGCAGCCAAGGGAGGGGGGGAAACATTCAGTACTTC.

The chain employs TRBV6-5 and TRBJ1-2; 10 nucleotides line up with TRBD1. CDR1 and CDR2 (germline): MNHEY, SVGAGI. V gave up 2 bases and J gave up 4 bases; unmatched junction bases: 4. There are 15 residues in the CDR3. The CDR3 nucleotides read TGTGCCAGCAGTTACCCGGGACAGGGGCCCTATGGCTACACCTTC. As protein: CASSYPGQGPYGYTF.

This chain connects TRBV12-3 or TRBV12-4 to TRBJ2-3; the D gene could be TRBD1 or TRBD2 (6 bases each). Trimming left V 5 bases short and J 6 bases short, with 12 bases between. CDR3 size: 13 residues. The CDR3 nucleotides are TGTGCCAGCAGTCCGAGGGGGGTCGATACGCAGTATTTT. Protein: CASSPRGVDTQYF.

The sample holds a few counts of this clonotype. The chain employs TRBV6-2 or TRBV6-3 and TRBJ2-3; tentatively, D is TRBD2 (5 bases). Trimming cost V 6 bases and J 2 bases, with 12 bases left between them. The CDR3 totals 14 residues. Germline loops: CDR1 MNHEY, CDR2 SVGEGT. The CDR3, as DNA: TGTGCCAGCAGCCCTGGACTGTACACAGATACGCAGTATTTT. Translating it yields CASSPGLYTDTQYF.